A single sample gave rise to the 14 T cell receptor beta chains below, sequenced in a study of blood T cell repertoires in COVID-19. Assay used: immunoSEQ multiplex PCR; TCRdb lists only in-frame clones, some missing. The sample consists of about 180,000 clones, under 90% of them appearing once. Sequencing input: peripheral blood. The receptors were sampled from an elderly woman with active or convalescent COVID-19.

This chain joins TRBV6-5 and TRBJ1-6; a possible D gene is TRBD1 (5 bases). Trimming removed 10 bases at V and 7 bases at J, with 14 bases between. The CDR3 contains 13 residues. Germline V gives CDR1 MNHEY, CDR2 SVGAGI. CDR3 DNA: TGTGCCACCGCGCGGGGGACGAATTCACCCCTCCACTTT. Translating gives CATARGTNSPLHF.

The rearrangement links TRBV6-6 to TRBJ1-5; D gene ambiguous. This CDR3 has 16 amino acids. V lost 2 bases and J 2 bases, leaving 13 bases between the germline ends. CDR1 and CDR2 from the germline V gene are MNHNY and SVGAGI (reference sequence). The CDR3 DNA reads TGTGCCAGCAGTTACCTCCCTTTGAGGGGCAATCAGCCCCAGCATTTT. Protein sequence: CASSYLPLRGNQPQHF.

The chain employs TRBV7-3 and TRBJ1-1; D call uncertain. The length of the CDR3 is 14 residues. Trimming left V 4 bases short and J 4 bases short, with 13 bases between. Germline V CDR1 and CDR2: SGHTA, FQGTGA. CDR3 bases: TGTGCCAGCAGCTCTCGGACGGGAAGCACTGAAGCTTTCTTT. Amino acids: CASSSRTGSTEAFF.

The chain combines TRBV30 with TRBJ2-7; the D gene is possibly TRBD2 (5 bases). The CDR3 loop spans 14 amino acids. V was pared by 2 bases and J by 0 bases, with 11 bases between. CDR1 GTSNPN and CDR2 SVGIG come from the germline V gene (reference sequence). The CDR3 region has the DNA TGTGCCTGGAGTCTAGGACTCAGCTCCTACGAGCAGTACTTC. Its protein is CAWSLGLSSYEQYF.

CDR3 amino acids: CASRITKAAGASYNEQFF. The CDR3 DNA reads TGTGCCAGCCGGATAACTAAGGCTGCAGGGGCCTCCTACAATGAGCAGTTCTTC. The genes are TRBV6-4 and TRBJ2-1, with a tentative D call TRBD1 (6 bases). This CDR3 has 18 residues. The V and J ends lost 8 bases and 0 bases respectively, with 23 bases between them. In germline, CDR1 is MRHNA, CDR2 SNTAGT.

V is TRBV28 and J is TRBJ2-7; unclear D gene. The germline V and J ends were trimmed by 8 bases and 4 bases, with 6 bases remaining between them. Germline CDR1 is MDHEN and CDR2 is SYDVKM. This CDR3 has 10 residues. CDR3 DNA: TGTGCCAGCGGGCCTTACGAGCAGTACTTC. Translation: CASGPYEQYF.

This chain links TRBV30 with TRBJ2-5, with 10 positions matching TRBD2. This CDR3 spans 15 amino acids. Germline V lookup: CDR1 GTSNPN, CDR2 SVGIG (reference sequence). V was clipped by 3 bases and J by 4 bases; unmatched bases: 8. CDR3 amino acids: CAWSALSGRSETQYF. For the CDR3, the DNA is TGTGCCTGGAGCGCCCTTAGCGGGAGGTCAGAGACCCAGTACTTC.

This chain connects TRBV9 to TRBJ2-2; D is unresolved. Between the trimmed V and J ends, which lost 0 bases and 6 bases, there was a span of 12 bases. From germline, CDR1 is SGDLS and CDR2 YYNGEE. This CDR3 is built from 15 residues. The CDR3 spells CASSVAVSQAGELFF. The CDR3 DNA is TGTGCCAGCAGCGTAGCTGTGAGCCAGGCCGGGGAGCTGTTTTTT.

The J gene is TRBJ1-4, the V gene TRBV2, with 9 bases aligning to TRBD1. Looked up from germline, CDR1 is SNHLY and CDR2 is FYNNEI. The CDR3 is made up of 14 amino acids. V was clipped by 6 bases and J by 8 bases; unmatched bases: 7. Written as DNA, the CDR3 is TGTGCCAGCAGCAAGGACAGGGGAGAGGAAAAACTGTTTTTT. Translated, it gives CASSKDRGEEKLFF. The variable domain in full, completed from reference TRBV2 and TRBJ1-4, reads EPEVTQTPSHQVTQMGQEVILRCVPISNHLYFYWYRQILGQKVEFLVSFYNNEISEKSEIFDDQFSVERPDGSNFTLKIRSTKLEDSAMYFCASSKDRGEEKLFFGSGTQLSVL.

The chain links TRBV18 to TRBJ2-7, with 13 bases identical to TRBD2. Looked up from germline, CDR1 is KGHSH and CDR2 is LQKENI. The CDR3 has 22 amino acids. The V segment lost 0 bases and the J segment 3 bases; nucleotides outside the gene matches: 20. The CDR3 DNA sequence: TGTGCCAGCTCACCACCCCCGGGACTAGCGGGAAAAAAAGCACGATATGGCTACGAGCAGTACTTC. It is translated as CASSPPPGLAGKKARYGYEQYF.

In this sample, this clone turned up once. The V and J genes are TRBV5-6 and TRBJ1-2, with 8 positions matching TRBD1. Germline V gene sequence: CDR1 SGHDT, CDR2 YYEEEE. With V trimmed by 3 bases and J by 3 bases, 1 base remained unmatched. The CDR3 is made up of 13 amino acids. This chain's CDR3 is CASSWGQDYGYTF. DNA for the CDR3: TGTGCCAGCAGCTGGGGACAGGACTATGGCTACACCTTC. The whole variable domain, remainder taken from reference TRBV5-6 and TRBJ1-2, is DAGVTQSPTHLIKTRGQQVTLRCSPKSGHDTVSWYQQALGQGPQFIFQYYEEEERQRGNFPDRFSGHQFPNYSSELNVNALLLGDSALYLCASSWGQDYGYTFGSGTRLTVV.

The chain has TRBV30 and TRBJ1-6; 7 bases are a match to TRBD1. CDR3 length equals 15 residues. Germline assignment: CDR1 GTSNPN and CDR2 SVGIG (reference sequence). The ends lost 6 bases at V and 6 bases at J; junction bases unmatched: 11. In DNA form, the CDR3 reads TGTGCCTGTCCCCGGGACAGTATTTCTAATTCACCCCTCCACTTT. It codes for CACPRDSISNSPLHF.

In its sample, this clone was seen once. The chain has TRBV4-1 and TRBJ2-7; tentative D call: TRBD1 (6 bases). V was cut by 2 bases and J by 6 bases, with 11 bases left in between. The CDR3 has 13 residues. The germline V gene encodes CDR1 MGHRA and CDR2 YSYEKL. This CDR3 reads CASSQTGLGEQYF. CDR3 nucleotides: TGCGCCAGCAGCCAAACAGGGTTAGGCGAGCAGTACTTC.

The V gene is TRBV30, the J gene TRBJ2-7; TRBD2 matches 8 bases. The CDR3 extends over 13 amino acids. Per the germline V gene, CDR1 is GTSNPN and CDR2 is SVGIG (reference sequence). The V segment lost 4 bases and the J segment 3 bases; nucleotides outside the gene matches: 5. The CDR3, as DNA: TGTGCCTGGACCAAAGCGGGAGTCTACGAGCAGTACTTC. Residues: CAWTKAGVYEQYF.